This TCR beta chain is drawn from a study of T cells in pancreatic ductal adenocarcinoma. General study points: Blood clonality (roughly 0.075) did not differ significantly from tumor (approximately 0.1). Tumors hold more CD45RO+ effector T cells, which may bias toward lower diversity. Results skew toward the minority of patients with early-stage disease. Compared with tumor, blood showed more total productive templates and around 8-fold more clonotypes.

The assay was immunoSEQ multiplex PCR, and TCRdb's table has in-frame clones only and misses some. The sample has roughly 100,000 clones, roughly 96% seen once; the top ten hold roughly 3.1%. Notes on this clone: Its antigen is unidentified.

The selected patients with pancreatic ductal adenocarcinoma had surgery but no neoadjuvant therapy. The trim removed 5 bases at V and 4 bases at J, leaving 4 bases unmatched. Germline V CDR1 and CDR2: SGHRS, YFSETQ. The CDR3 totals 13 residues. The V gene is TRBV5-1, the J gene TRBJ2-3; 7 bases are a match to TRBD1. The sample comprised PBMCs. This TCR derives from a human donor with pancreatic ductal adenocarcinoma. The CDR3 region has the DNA TGCGCCAGCAGACGAACAGGGGCAGATACGCAGTATTTT. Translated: CASRRTGADTQYF.